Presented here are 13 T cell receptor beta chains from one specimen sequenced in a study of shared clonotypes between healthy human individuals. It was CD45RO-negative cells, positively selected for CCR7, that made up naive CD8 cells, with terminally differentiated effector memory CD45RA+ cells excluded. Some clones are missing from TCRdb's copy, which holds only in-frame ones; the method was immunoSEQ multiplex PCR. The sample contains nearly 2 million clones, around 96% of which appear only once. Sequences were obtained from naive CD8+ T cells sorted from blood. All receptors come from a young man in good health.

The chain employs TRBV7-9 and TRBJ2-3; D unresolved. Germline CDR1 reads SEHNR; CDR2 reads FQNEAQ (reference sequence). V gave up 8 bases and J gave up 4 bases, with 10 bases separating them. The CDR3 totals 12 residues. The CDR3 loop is CASRLPPDTQYF. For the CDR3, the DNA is TGTGCCAGCCGCCTCCCCCCAGATACGCAGTATTTT.

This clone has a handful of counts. The CDR3 loop is CASSGGGTGIHEQYF. CDR3 sequence (DNA): TGTGCCAGCAGCGGAGGAGGGACAGGGATCCACGAGCAGTACTTC. The gene calls are TRBV5-4 and TRBJ2-7, with 9 bases aligning to TRBD1. This CDR3 is 15 amino acids long. Germline V lookup: CDR1 SGHNT, CDR2 YYREEE (reference sequence). V lost 4 bases to trimming and J lost 5 bases; unmatched junction nucleotides: 10.

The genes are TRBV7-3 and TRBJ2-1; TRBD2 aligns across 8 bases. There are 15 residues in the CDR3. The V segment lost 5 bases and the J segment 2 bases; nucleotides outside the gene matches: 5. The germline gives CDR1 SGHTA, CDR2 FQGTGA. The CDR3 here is CASSRAGDTYNEQFF. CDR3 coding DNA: TGTGCCAGCAGCCGAGCGGGAGACACCTACAATGAGCAGTTCTTC.

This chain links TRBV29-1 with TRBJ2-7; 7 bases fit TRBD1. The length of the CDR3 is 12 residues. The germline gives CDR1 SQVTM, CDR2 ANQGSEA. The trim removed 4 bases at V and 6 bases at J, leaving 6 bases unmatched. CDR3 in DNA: TGCAGCGTTGGACAGGGCCCTCTCGAGCAGTACTTC. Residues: CSVGQGPLEQYF.

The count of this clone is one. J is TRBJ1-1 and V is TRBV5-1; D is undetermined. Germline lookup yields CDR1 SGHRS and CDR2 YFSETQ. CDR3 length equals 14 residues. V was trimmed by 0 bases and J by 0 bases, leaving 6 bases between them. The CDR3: CASSLGVVNTEAFF. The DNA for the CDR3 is TGCGCCAGCAGCTTGGGAGTCGTGAACACTGAAGCTTTCTTT.

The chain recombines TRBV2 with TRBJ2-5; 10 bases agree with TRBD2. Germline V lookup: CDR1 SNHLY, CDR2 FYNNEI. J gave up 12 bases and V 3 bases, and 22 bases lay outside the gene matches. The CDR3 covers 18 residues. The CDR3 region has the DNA TGTGCCAGCAGTGACTCTCTAGCGGGAGCCGGGATCCTAGACCCGGAGTACTTC. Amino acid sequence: CASSDSLAGAGILDPEYF.

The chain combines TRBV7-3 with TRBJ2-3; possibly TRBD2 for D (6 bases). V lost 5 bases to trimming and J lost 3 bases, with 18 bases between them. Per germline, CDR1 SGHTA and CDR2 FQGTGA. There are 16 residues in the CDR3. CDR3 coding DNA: TGTGCCAGCAGCCCGGACTTCCGGGGGATAACAGATACGCAGTATTTT. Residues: CASSPDFRGITDTQYF.

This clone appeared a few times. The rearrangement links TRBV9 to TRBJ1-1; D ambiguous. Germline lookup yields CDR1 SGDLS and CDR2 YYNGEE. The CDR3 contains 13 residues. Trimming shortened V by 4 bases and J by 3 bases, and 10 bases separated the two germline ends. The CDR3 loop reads CASSPPADTEAFF. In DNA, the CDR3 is TGTGCCAGCAGCCCCCCGGCGGACACTGAAGCTTTCTTT.

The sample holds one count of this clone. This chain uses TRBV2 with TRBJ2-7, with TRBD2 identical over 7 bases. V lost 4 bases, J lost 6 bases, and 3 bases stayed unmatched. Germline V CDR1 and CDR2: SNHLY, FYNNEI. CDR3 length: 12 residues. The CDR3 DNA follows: TGTGCCAGCAGTGGGCCTAGCGGCGAGCAGTACTTC. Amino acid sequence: CASSGPSGEQYF.

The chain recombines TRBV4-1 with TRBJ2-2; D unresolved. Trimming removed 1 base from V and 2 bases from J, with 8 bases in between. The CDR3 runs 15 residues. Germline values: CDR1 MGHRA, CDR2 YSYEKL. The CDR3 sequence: CASSQGVANTGELFF. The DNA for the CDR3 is TGCGCCAGCAGCCAAGGGGTGGCAAACACCGGGGAGCTGTTTTTT.

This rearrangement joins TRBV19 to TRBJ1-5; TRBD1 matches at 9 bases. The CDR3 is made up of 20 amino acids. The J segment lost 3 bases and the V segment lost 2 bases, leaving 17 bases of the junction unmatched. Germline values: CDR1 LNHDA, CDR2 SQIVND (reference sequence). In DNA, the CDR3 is TGTGCCAGTAGTATAAAACCACCGGGACAGGGAGAATTGGTCAATCAGCCCCAGCATTTT. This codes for CASSIKPPGQGELVNQPQHF. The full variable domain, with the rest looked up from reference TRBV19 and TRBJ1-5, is DGGITQSPKYLFRKEGQNVTLSCEQNLNHDAMYWYRQDPGQGLRLIYYSQIVNDFQKGDIAEGYSVSREKKESFPLTVTSAQKNPTAFYLCASSIKPPGQGELVNQPQHFGDGTRLSIL.

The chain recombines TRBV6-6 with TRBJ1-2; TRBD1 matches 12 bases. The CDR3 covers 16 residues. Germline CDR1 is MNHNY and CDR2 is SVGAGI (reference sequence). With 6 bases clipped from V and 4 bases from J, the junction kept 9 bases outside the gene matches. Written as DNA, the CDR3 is TGTGCCAGCAGAAAAGGGACAGGGGGCGCCGGCTATGGCTACACCTTC. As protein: CASRKGTGGAGYGYTF.

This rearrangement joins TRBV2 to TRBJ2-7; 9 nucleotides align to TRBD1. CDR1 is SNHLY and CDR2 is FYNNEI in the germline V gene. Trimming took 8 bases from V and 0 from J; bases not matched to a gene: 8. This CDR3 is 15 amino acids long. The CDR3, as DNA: TGTGCCAGCCTGGCCGGGACAGGGTACTCCTACGAGCAGTACTTC. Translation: CASLAGTGYSYEQYF.